This entry lists 25 T cell receptor beta chains sequenced from one sample in a study of T cell repertoires in cytomegalovirus infection. TCRdb reanalysed the reads using MiXCR and keeps one entry per CDR3 protein. Here the sample spans about 400,000 distinct CDR3 sequences, 15% to 20% being singletons. The sequencing input was PBMCs. The receptors derive from a human donor in good health (CMV status not recorded). Some clones in this sample may be carry-over from other donors' samples.

The V call is TRBV5-1, the J call TRBJ1-1, with D possibly matching TRBD1 (6 bases). This CDR3 contains 12 residues. Germline loops: CDR1 SGHRS, CDR2 YFSETQ. V was clipped by 4 bases and J by 7 bases, with 11 bases between them. CDR3 in amino acids: CASSGQRSEAFF. The CDR3 DNA follows: TGCGCCAGCAGCGGACAGCGGAGTGAAGCTTTCTTT.

This clonotype has a count of ten or more. The gene calls are TRBV28 and TRBJ1-2; D is perhaps TRBD1 (6 bases). The CDR3 length is 15 residues. Germline lookup yields CDR1 MDHEN and CDR2 SYDVKM. V lost 5 bases, J lost 2 bases, and 15 bases lay in between. The CDR3, as DNA: TGTGCCAGCAGTCTACCGGGACACGGGAACTATGGCTACACCTTC. Translating gives CASSLPGHGNYGYTF.

This clonotype was seen many times. V is TRBV5-1 and J is TRBJ1-1; D is possibly TRBD1 (5 bases). Per the germline V gene, CDR1 is SGHRS and CDR2 is YFSETQ. CDR3 length: 13 amino acids. V gave up 4 bases and J gave up 1 base, with 8 bases separating them. The CDR3 sequence: CASSAGQNTEAFF. The CDR3 DNA is TGCGCCAGCAGCGCCGGACAGAACACTGAAGCTTTCTTT.

This clonotype was seen at least ten times. The rearrangement uses TRBV4-3 and TRBJ2-7, with D possibly matching TRBD2 (6 bases). Germline CDR1 is LGHNA and CDR2 is YSLEER. This CDR3 is 15 amino acids long. Between the trimmed V and J ends, which lost 1 base and 1 base, there was a span of 11 bases. CDR3: CASSQGTGLSYEQYF. The CDR3 DNA is TGCGCCAGCAGCCAAGGAACAGGACTATCCTACGAGCAGTACTTC.

In its sample, this clonotype was seen a few times. This chain uses TRBV4-3 with TRBJ2-3; possible D gene TRBD2, 5 bases. V was pared by 8 bases and J by 6 bases, with 9 bases between. CDR1 and CDR2 from the germline V gene are LGHNA and YSLEER. The CDR3 is made up of 11 amino acids. The CDR3 loop is CASGRGDTQYF. The CDR3 coding sequence is TGCGCCAGCGGGAGAGGCGATACGCAGTATTTT.

The table lists this clonotype with a few counts. This rearrangement joins TRBV24-1 to TRBJ1-2, with a possible D match to TRBD1 (6 bases). Trimming removed 4 bases at V and 2 bases at J, with 10 bases between. The germline V gene has CDR1 KGHDR and CDR2 SFDVKD. This CDR3 is built from 14 residues. The chain's CDR3 is CATSDSRGNYGYTF. The CDR3 bases are TGTGCCACCAGTGACTCCAGGGGAAACTATGGCTACACCTTC.

The chain combines TRBV20-1 with TRBJ2-1; 12 positions match TRBD2. Germline trimming cut 5 bases from V and 4 bases from J; bases unmatched to any gene: 6. There are 15 residues in the CDR3. Looked up from germline, CDR1 is DFQATT and CDR2 is SNEGSKA (reference sequence). The CDR3 loop reads CSALTTSGGYNEQFF. CDR3 DNA: TGCAGTGCTCTAACGACTAGCGGGGGATACAATGAGCAGTTCTTC.

A few counts support this clonotype. CDR3 sequence (DNA): TGTGCCAGCAGTTTGAGTGCCAGGGGGCGCGGTGCTTTCTTT. Amino acid sequence: CASSLSARGRGAFF. V is TRBV12-3 or TRBV12-4 and J is TRBJ1-1, with 8 bases matching TRBD1. V shed 3 bases and J 11 bases; nucleotides not matched to a gene: 11. This CDR3 is built from 14 residues.

The J gene is TRBJ1-4, the V gene TRBV11-2, with D tentatively TRBD1 (5 bases). Germline-derived CDR1 and CDR2 are SGHAT and FQNNGV. The CDR3 contains 19 residues. V was shortened by 5 bases and J by 5 bases, with 27 bases between the two germline ends. CDR3 amino acids: CASSPVGTQSPWGNEKLFF. As DNA, the CDR3 is TGTGCCAGCAGCCCCGTCGGGACCCAAAGCCCCTGGGGGAATGAAAAACTGTTTTTT.

CDR3 sequence (DNA): TGTGCCAGCACACGGACTAGCGGGGGGGCATACAATGAGCAGTTCTTC. Translated, it gives CASTRTSGGAYNEQFF. The chain uses TRBV28 and TRBJ2-1, with 15 bases aligning to TRBD2. Germline lookup yields CDR1 MDHEN and CDR2 SYDVKM. J was trimmed by 4 bases and V by 7 bases; bases with no gene match: 5. The CDR3 spans 16 residues.

This clonotype was found a few times. The J gene is TRBJ2-1, the V gene TRBV5-4; unclear D gene. The CDR3 extends over 14 amino acids. V was cut by 7 bases and J by 3 bases, with 14 bases left in between. From germline, CDR1 is SGHNT and CDR2 YYREEE (reference sequence). CDR3 sequence: CASQGGVHYNEQFF. CDR3 in DNA: TGTGCCAGCCAAGGCGGAGTCCACTACAATGAGCAGTTCTTC.

The chain combines TRBV20-1 with TRBJ2-7, with D perhaps assigned TRBD1 or TRBD2 (6 bases each). Germline V CDR1 and CDR2: DFQATT, SNEGSKA (reference sequence). V lost 1 base to trimming and J lost 6 bases, with 16 bases between them. There are 14 residues in the CDR3. The CDR3 DNA reads as TGCAGTGCTAGAGGGGGACATGGCGGGGCCGAGCAGTACTTC. Residues: CSARGGHGGAEQYF.

CDR3 DNA: TGTGCCAGCAGTGATCCCTTGGACAGGGCCCAGCATTTT. Encoded protein: CASSDPLDRAQHF. The chain employs TRBV25-1 and TRBJ1-5; 8 nucleotides agree with TRBD1. J gave up 11 bases and V 3 bases, and 6 bases lay outside the gene matches. CDR1 is MGHDK, CDR2 SYGVNS, per germline. This CDR3 region has 13 residues.

This clonotype showed up just a few times. This rearrangement joins TRBV10-3 to TRBJ2-7; D is unclear. Germline-derived CDR1 and CDR2 are ENHRY and SYGVKD. The CDR3 covers 14 residues. V was cut by 0 bases and J by 2 bases, with 8 bases left in between. The CDR3 is CAISESRSPYEQYF. The CDR3 nucleotides read TGTGCCATCAGTGAGTCGAGGTCCCCCTACGAGCAGTACTTC.

This clonotype has a handful of counts. The chain employs TRBV20-1 and TRBJ2-1; D is unresolved. Trimming took off 6 bases at V and 1 base at J, with 10 bases between the two ends. The CDR3 is 13 residues long. Looked up from germline, CDR1 is DFQATT and CDR2 is SNEGSKA (reference sequence). The CDR3 DNA is TGCAGTGCCCCCCGATCTTCCTACAATGAGCAGTTCTTC. Translating it yields CSAPRSSYNEQFF.

The sample holds a few counts of this clonotype. The chain employs TRBV10-3 and TRBJ1-1; the D gene is possibly TRBD1 (5 bases). Germline loops: CDR1 ENHRY, CDR2 SYGVKD. Trimming stripped 0 bases from V and 5 bases from J, with 10 bases between. The CDR3 consists of 14 residues. CDR3: CAISESGGSTEAFF. DNA of the CDR3: TGTGCCATCAGTGAGTCGGGGGGGAGTACTGAAGCTTTCTTT.

V is TRBV4-2 and J is TRBJ1-5; 7 nucleotides match TRBD1. The V gene's germline CDR1 is LGHNA and CDR2 YNFKEQ. This CDR3 contains 17 residues. V shed 1 base and J 6 bases; nucleotides not matched to a gene: 12. CDR3 sequence (DNA): TGTGCCAGCAGCCAAGGGATTTCTGCAGGGGGAGGTCAGCCCCAGCATTTT. It codes for CASSQGISAGGGQPQHF.

This clonotype has a handful of counts. The chain recombines TRBV9 with TRBJ1-4, with 10 bases that match TRBD1. Germline CDR1 SGDLS, CDR2 YYNGEE. The junction had 11 bases not matched to a gene; V was cut back by 4 bases and J by 5 bases. The CDR3 has 17 residues. The CDR3 region is CASSPHALGQGNEKLFF. The CDR3 DNA is TGTGCCAGCAGCCCACACGCTTTGGGACAGGGGAATGAAAAACTGTTTTTT.

The rearrangement links TRBV15 to TRBJ2-1; D gene unclear. Per the germline V gene, CDR1 is LNHNV and CDR2 is YYDKDF (reference sequence). The CDR3 is 14 amino acids. The V end was cut by 0 bases, the J end by 8 bases, with 11 bases between. In nucleotides, the CDR3 is TGTGCCACCAGCAGAGAGGTGAGAGAGGATGAGCAGTTCTTC. Its translation: CATSREVREDEQFF.

This clonotype was found a few times. The chain uses TRBV12-5 and TRBJ2-3; D is unclear. Trimming took 6 bases from V and 0 from J, leaving 13 bases between them. Per the germline V gene, CDR1 is LGHNT and CDR2 is FRNRAP. The CDR3 runs to 15 residues. The CDR3 coding sequence is TGTGCTAGTGGCCGCTCTAGGGTTAGCACAGATACGCAGTATTTT. Encoded protein: CASGRSRVSTDTQYF.

This clonotype was counted at least ten times. This chain connects TRBV7-9 to TRBJ2-5; 10 bases are shared with TRBD2. This CDR3 spans 15 amino acids. CDR1 and CDR2 (germline): SEHNR, FQNEAQ (reference sequence). Trimming removed 4 bases from V and 2 bases from J; junction bases left unmatched: 4. As DNA, the CDR3 is TGTGCCAGCAGCTCCGGGACTAGCGCACAAGAGACCCAGTACTTC. It specifies CASSSGTSAQETQYF.

This clonotype was counted many times. The chain employs TRBV6-1 and TRBJ1-2, with 7 positions matching TRBD1. V gave up 6 bases and J gave up 3 bases; unmatched junction bases: 4. Germline values: CDR1 MNHNS, CDR2 SASEGT. The CDR3 runs 13 residues. CDR3 in DNA: TGTGCCAGCAGCCTCGACAGGGACTATGGCTACACCTTC. This encodes CASSLDRDYGYTF.

This clonotype was observed a few times. The rearrangement joins TRBV6-1 to TRBJ1-4, with D unresolved. Germline CDR1 reads MNHNS; CDR2 reads SASEGT. CDR3 size: 10 residues. The germline V and J ends were trimmed by 7 bases and 8 bases, with 5 bases remaining between them. The CDR3 here is CASMREKLFF. For the CDR3, the DNA is TGTGCCAGCATGCGGGAAAAACTGTTTTTT.

The chain combines TRBV6-5 with TRBJ2-5, with 10 bases aligning to TRBD1. After removal of 0 bases from V and 8 bases from J, the junction contained 9 bases not matched to a gene. The germline V gene encodes CDR1 MNHEY and CDR2 SVGAGI. CDR3 size: 16 residues. In DNA form, the CDR3 reads TGTGCCAGCAGTTACTCCGACAGGGGGCTCTTATCCACCCAGTACTTC. It is translated as CASSYSDRGLLSTQYF.

In DNA, the CDR3 is TGTGCCAGCAGCTTTAGGGACTCCCCCTACAATGAGCAGTTCTTC. Protein product: CASSFRDSPYNEQFF. J is TRBJ2-1 and V is TRBV7-2; perhaps TRBD2 as D (6 bases). Looked up from germline, CDR1 is SGHTA and CDR2 is FQGNSA. This CDR3 is 15 amino acids long. V was shortened by 3 bases and J by 2 bases, with 11 bases between the two germline ends. The full variable domain, its missing parts supplied by reference TRBV7-2 and TRBJ2-1, is GAGVSQSPSNKVTEKGKDVELRCDPISGHTALYWYRQSLGQGLEFLIYFQGNSAPDKSGLPSDRFSAERTGGSVSTLTIQRTQQEDSAVYLCASSFRDSPYNEQFFGPGTRLTVL.